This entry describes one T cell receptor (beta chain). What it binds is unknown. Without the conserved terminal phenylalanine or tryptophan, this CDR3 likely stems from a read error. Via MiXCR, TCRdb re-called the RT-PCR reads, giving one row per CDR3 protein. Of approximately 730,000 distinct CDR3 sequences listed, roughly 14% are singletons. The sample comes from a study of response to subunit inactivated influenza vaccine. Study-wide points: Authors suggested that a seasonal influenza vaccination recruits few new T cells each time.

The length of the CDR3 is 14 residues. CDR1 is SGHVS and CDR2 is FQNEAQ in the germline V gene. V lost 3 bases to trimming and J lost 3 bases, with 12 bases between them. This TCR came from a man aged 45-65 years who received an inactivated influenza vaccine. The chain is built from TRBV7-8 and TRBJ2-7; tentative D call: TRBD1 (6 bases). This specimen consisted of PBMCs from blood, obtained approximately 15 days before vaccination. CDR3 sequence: CASSLPGHGYEQYL. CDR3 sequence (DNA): TGTGCCAGCAGCTTGCCGGGACACGGCTACGAGCAGTACTTA.